The 4 T cell receptor beta chains presented below share a single source sample, sequenced in a study of tumor and adjacent non-tumor tissue in lung cancer. This sample's RNA came from whole unsorted tissue. Three rounds of nested PCR, following a modified ARM-PCR protocol, produced the TCRbeta library. A single record per CDR3 protein comes from TCRdb applying MiXCR to the multiplex PCR reads. Of 90,000 to 130,000 distinct CDR3 sequences listed, 75% to 90% are singletons. The material sequenced was lung tumor tissue. All receptors derive from a man between 65 and 85 years old with non-small cell lung cancer.

The chain is built from TRBV20-1 and TRBJ2-7; no definite D call. The germline CDR1 and CDR2 sequences are DFQATT and SNEGSKA (reference sequence). V was pared by 7 bases and J by 4 bases, with 11 bases between. The CDR3 covers 11 residues. CDR3 bases: TGCAGTGTGAGCGAGTCTTACGAGCAGTACTTC. As protein: CSVSESYEQYF.

A note on this clonotype: The germline gene is not matched at one end of the junction; a read error may be the cause. V is TRBV5-5 and J is TRBJ1-5, with D tentatively TRBD1 (6 bases). CDR1 and CDR2 from the germline V gene are SGHKS and YYEKEE (reference sequence). The CDR3 has 16 residues. In DNA form, the CDR3 reads TGTACCAGCAGCCCAGGCGTGGGGGCGGGTAATCAGTCCCAGCATTTT. It yields the protein CTSSPGVGAGNQSQHF.

The chain recombines TRBV2 with TRBJ2-2; D gene uncertain. The CDR3 runs 13 residues. Germline V gives CDR1 SNHLY, CDR2 FYNNEI. Trimming took off 8 bases at V and 5 bases at J, with 12 bases between the two ends. The CDR3 is CASVGKETGELFF. As DNA, the CDR3 is TGTGCCAGCGTTGGTAAGGAGACCGGGGAGCTGTTTTTT.

This chain uses TRBV20-1 with TRBJ1-1; 10 positions match TRBD1. The CDR3 spans 18 residues. The germline V gene encodes CDR1 DFQATT and CDR2 SNEGSKA (reference sequence). Trimming at V came to 5 bases and at J to 5 bases, leaving 20 bases not matched to a gene. This CDR3 is CSAGGIGTGAVGGTEAFF. CDR3 DNA sequence: TGCAGTGCTGGGGGGATCGGGACAGGGGCAGTTGGGGGTACTGAAGCTTTCTTT.